This record covers a single T cell receptor (beta chain). Its antigen is unidentified. V lost 3 bases and J lost 4, with 15 bases in between. This CDR3 is 15 amino acids long. CDR1 and CDR2 (germline): MGHDK, SYGVNS. The data stem from a study of cytomegalovirus exposure and HLA in healthy donors. Findings and limits, study-wide: According to reports, the classifier identified cytomegalovirus status with high specificity and sensitivity. About 87% or about 30% of the time was how often most TCR beta V segments were productive, according to an earlier analysis.

13 Jbeta primers and 60 Vbeta primers were used for the PCR. Measured with immunoSEQ multiplex PCR; TCRdb has only the in-frame clones, and not every one. The sample shows about 94,000 clones, over 65% of them seen only once. This TCR derives from a woman aged 60-75 years in good health and CMV-seronegative. The sequencing sample was made of PBMCs. V and J are TRBV25-1 and TRBJ1-2; D remains unclear. The CDR3: CASSEDTGSFYGYTF. CDR3 nucleotides: TGTGCCAGCAGTGAGGATACGGGAAGCTTCTATGGCTACACCTTC.